Reported below is one T cell receptor (beta chain). The antigen it recognizes is unknown. The sample holds no much larger clone one base away, and base qualities are not on file. This specimen belongs to a study of human CD4 T cells and Enterobacteriaceae (dated by TCRdb to between 2020 and 2021). General findings and caveats noted by the study authors: Compared with specific clonotypes, broadly cross-reactive clonotypes seemed more expanded ex vivo, with 11 of 19 and about 60% of the roughly 35 falling in the top 5%. The only basis for inferring the reactivity of ex vivo clonotypes was matching nucleotide sequences to CFSE-low cultures from the same donors.

The ex vivo total memory CD4+ samples were sequenced at deep level, which gave a detection sensitivity of one cell in 200,000. The QIAamp DNA Micro Kit was used to extract genomic DNA from cell pellets, and the quantity and purity of the genomic DNA were checked by spectrophotometry. Amplification of TCR Vbeta CDR3 regions was performed with the immunoSEQ multiplex PCR assay. Amplicons were sequenced on the Illumina HiSeq platform. Each retrieved sequence was 87 nucleotides long and included the CDR3 region. From the authors' description of their analysis: A clonotype was defined as a unique productive TCR Vbeta nucleotide sequence and was quantified by productive template frequency from ImmunoSEQ Analyzer V3.0. A threshold set at the top 5th percentile of each frequency-ranked repertoire was used to define expanded clonotypes. Repertoire overlap was computed as Chao-Jaccard with the R package fossil and visualized by nonmetric multidimensional scaling with the R package MASS. Here the immuneACCESS table is served through TCRdb, limited to in-frame sequences with V and J called. Missing clones are a known gap in these copies; in checked studies unresolved V genes cover under half, and the rest lacks a known reason. The DNA was the basis for D and trimming; V, J and clone size are from that table. The sample includes some 30,000 clones, with approximately 84% observed a single time. Over 1.5% of the sample rests with the top ten.

Memory CD4+ T cells, defined as all CD4+ cells other than CD45RA+CCR7+CD95- naive cells, were FACS-sorted on a FACSAria III to a purity of over 95%. Blood from healthy donors was obtained from blood donation centers in Switzerland. Positive selection with CD4 and CD14 magnetic microbeads was used to enrich total CD4+ T cells and monocytes. Before sorting, CD8+, CD14+, CD16+, CD56+, CD19+ and CD25-bright cells were excluded. In two blood donors, total memory CD4+ T cells were sequenced directly ex vivo to assess in vivo expansion of bacteria-reactive clonotypes. Isolation of peripheral blood mononuclear cells from donor blood was performed with Ficoll-Paque Plus. The sample was memory CD4+ T cells from blood. Per the publication, the cell subset or site label means: total memory CD4 T cells sorted directly ex vivo, unstimulated. This receptor was obtained from a human donor in good health.

The encoded CDR3 is CASAPGQGAYTDTQYF. The nucleotide sequence is given as TGTGCCTCAGCTCCGGGGCAGGGGGCGTACACAGATACGCAGTATTTT. The chain joins TRBV11-3 to TRBJ2-3; TRBD1 lines up with 8 middle nucleotides. From its cysteine to its phenylalanine, the CDR3 spans 16 amino acids. Left in the record is the CDR3 DNA by itself, 48 bases read in frame from the first base. CDR1 and CDR2 (SGHNT, YENEEA) derive from the germline V gene. V lost 11 bases and J lost 2 bases, and the count of bases not matched to a germline gene is 15.